A selection of T cell receptor beta chains follows, all from one sample in a study of T cell responses to AZD1222 COVID-19 vaccine. Method: immunoSEQ multiplex PCR; TCRdb's copy keeps in-frame clones and lacks some. This sample has 100,000 to 150,000 clones, with about 89% found just once. Sequencing was performed on peripheral blood, taken on day 0 of AZD1222 vaccination. These receptors were collected from an adult in good health. Both conserved end residues are part of each CDR3. The D gene is left open where the match is weak. Clone size is shown for a subset of rows, as once, few, many or a class of expanded clone.

size	D	J	V	DNA	CDR3
NA	NA	TRBJ2-2	TRBV7-8	TGTGCCAGCAGCTTAGTAGTGGGGACGGGGGTCGTTGGCACCGGGGAGCTGTTTTTT	CASSLVVGTGVVGTGELFF
NA	TRBD1	TRBJ1-1	TRBV19	TGTGCCAGTAGTATCTTTATGAGGTCAGGGGGCAGGACTGAAGCTTTCTTT	CASSIFMRSGGRTEAFF
NA	TRBD2	TRBJ2-1	TRBV5-1	TGCGCCAGCAGCCACGTCGCGGGACTAGCGGGGGGGGACAATGAGCAGTTCTTC	CASSHVAGLAGGDNEQFF
NA	NA	TRBJ2-3	TRBV30	TGTGCCTGGAGTGTAAATGGTAATACGCAGTATTTT	CAWSVNGNTQYF
NA	TRBD1	TRBJ1-4	TRBV2	TGTGCCTCCGGGGGACAGGAAAATGAAAAACTGTTTTTT	CASGGQENEKLFF
NA	TRBD2	TRBJ2-5	TRBV6-4	TGTGCCAGCAGTGACGGACTTTGCGGGGGGGTAGGAGAGACCCAGTACTTC	CASSDGLCGGVGETQYF
NA	NA	TRBJ2-2	TRBV6-5	TGTGCCAGCAGCAAACGCTTCGGGGAGCTGTTTTTT	CASSKRFGELFF
NA	NA	TRBJ2-1	TRBV29-1	TGCAGCGTTGAGTTAGGGGACAACCTTTCGTATGAGCAGTTCTTC	CSVELGDNLSYEQFF
NA	NA	TRBJ2-5	TRBV5-1	TGCGCCAGCAGCTCAGGTTCCGGGGAGACCCAGTACTTC	CASSSGSGETQYF
NA	NA	TRBJ2-5	TRBV30	TGTGCCTGGAACGGAGGCAGAGAGACCCAGTACTTC	CAWNGGRETQYF
NA	TRBD1	TRBJ2-1	TRBV30	TGTGCCTTGGGGACAGGGCAAGCCTACAATGAGCAGTTCTTC	CALGTGQAYNEQFF
NA	NA	TRBJ1-1	TRBV7-9	TGTGCCAGCAGCAACAGCAACACTGAAGCTTTCTTT	CASSNSNTEAFF
NA	TRBD2	TRBJ2-7	TRBV20-1	TGCAGTGCTAGTATAGGCGGGGGGGCCTACTACGAGCAGTACTTC	CSASIGGGAYYEQYF
once	NA	TRBJ2-2	TRBV14	TGTGCCAGCAGCCCCCACACCGGGGAGCTGTTTTTT	CASSPHTGELFF
NA	NA	TRBJ2-3	TRBV12-3/TRBV12-4	TGTGCCAGCAGGCGGGACGGCTATACGCAGTATTTT	CASRRDGYTQYF
NA	TRBD1	TRBJ1-5	TRBV6-2/TRBV6-3	TGTGCCAGCAGTTACGCCGGGACAGGGGGTAGCAATCAGCCCCAGCATTTT	CASSYAGTGGSNQPQHF
NA	TRBD1	TRBJ2-2	TRBV24-1	TGTGCCACTAGACAGGGGAACACCGGGGAGCTGTTTTTT	CATRQGNTGELFF
NA	NA	TRBJ1-3	TRBV29-1	TGCAGCGTTGAAGAGGGAGCTAAATCCTCTGGAAACACCATATATTTT	CSVEEGAKSSGNTIYF
NA	NA	TRBJ2-2	TRBV10-3	TGTGCCATCAGTGACCATAAAGGGCCAGTGAACACCGGGGAGCTGTTTTTT	CAISDHKGPVNTGELFF
NA	TRBD1	TRBJ1-5	TRBV6-2/TRBV6-3	TGTGCCAGCAGTTACTCGATAGTTCCGGGACAGGGTTTCAATCAGCCCCAGCATTTT	CASSYSIVPGQGFNQPQHF
NA	NA	TRBJ1-1	TRBV6-5	TGTGCCAGCGTTATGAACACTGAAGCTTTCTTT	CASVMNTEAFF
once	NA	TRBJ1-5	TRBV12-3/TRBV12-4	TGTGCCAGCAGACTAAGGGGTGACCAGCCCCAGCATTTT	CASRLRGDQPQHF
NA	NA	TRBJ1-1	TRBV19	TGTGCCAGTAGTATGGGGGCCTCCACTGAAGCTTTCTTT	CASSMGASTEAFF
NA	NA	TRBJ2-3	TRBV28	TGTGCCAGCACCAGCCGGGGGTCCCTCACAGATACGCAGTATTTT	CASTSRGSLTDTQYF
NA	TRBD1	TRBJ1-2	TRBV19	TGTGCCAGTAGCCGGGACAGGGCGTTTGGCTACACCTTC	CASSRDRAFGYTF